The TCR beta chain described here comes from a study of T cell changes during pregnancy in multiple sclerosis. Germline V CDR1 and CDR2: SGHRS, YFSETQ. The CDR3 length is 14 residues. Trimming cost V 0 bases and J 5 bases; bases outside gene matches: 4. Profiled with immunoSEQ multiplex PCR; TCRdb holds only in-frame clones, not every one. The sample lists about 64,000 clones; approximately 92% were seen once. The origin of this receptor is a female donor with multiple sclerosis, enrolled in a pregnancy study. This rearrangement joins TRBV5-1 to TRBJ2-5; TRBD1 aligns across 7 bases. The sample in question was peripheral blood, obtained in the second trimester of pregnancy. The CDR3 reads CASSLEGGWETQYF. DNA for the CDR3: TGCGCCAGCAGCTTGGAAGGGGGCTGGGAGACCCAGTACTTC.